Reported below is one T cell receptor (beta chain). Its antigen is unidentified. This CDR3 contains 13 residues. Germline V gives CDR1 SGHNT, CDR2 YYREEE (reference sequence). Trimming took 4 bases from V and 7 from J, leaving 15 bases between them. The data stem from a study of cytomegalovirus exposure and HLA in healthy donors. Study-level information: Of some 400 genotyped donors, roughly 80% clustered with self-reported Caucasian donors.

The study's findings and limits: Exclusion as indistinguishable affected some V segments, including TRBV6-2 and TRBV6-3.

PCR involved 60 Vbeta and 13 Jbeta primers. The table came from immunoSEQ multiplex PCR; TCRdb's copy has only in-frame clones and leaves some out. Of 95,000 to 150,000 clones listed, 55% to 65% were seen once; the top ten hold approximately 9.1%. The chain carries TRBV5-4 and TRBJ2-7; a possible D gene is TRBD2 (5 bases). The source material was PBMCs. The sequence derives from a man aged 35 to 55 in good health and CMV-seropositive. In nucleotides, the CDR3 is TGTGCCAGCAGCCCTCGGGGTGGGGAAGAGCAGTACTTC. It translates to CASSPRGGEEQYF. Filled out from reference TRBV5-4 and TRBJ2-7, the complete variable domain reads ETGVTQSPTHLIKTRGQQVTLRCSSQSGHNTVSWYQQALGQGPQFIFQYYREEENGRGNFPPRFSGLQFPNYSSELNVNALELDDSALYLCASSPRGGEEQYFGPGTRLTVT.